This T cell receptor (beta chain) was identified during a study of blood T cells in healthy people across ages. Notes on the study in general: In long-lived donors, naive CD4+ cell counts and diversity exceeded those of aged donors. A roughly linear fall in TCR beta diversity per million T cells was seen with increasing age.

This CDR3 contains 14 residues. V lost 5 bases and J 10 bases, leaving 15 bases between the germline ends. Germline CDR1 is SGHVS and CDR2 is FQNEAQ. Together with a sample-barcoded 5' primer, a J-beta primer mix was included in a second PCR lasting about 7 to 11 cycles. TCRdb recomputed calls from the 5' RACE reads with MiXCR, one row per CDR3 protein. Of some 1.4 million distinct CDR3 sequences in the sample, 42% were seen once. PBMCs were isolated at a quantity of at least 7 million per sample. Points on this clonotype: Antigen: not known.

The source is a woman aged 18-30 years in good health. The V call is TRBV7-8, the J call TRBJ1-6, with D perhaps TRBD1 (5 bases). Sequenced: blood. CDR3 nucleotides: TGTGCCAGCAGCGTAGGGGATTGGGGCTCACCCCTCCACTTT. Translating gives CASSVGDWGSPLHF.